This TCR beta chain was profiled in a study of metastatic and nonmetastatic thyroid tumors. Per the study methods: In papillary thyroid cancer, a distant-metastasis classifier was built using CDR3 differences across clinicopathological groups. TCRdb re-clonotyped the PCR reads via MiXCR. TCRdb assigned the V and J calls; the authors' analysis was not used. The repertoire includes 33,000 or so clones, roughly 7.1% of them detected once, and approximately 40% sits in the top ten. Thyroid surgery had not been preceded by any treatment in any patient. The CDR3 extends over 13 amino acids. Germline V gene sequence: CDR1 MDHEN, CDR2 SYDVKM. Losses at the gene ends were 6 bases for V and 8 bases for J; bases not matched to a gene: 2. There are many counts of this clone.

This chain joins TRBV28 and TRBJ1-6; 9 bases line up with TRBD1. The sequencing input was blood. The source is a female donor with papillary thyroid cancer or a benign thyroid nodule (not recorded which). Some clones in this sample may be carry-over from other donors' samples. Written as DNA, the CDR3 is TGTGCCAGCAGGGGACAGGGTGATTCACCCCTCCACTTT. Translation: CASRGQGDSPLHF. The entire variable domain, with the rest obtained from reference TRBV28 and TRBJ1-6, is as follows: DVKVTQSSRYLVKRTGEKVFLECVQDMDHENMFWYRQDPGLGLRLIYFSYDVKMKEKGDIPEGYSVSREKKERFSLILESASTNQTSMYLCASRGQGDSPLHFGNGTRLTVT.